Following are 27 T cell receptor beta chains from one sample sequenced in a study of regulatory T cells in long-lasting Graves disease. Time point in this sample: newly diagnosed GD, antithyroid drugs for less than 3 months. PBMC RNA served as the TCR library source. Building the TCR beta libraries relied on iRepertoire HTBI primers, and CDR3 regions underwent Arm-PCR. TCRdb re-called the multiplex PCR reads with MiXCR, one entry per CDR3 protein. The data hold around 400,000 distinct CDR3 sequences, with 15% observed a single time. These data also formed part of another study, on T cells in Graves' hyperthyroidism and ophthalmopathy.

The specimen comprised peripheral blood mononuclear cells (PBMCs), sampled at new diagnosis, from a patient treated with antithyroid drugs. The receptors shown here come from a woman aged 40 to 55 with Graves disease.

This clonotype appeared many times. A junction end diverges from the germline sequence, so it may reflect a read error. This chain connects TRBV6-2 or TRBV6-3 to TRBJ2-1; TRBD1 matches 7 bases. The CDR3 totals 14 residues. CDR1 and CDR2 (germline): MNHEY, SVGEGT. The CDR3 here is CATQTGFAYNEQFF. Written as DNA, the CDR3 is TGTGCCACCCAGACAGGGTTTGCCTACAATGAACAGTTCTTC.

CDR3 sequence: CASSYVPVAGANVLTF. In nucleotides, the CDR3 is TGTGCCAGCAGTTACGTTCCAGTGGCTGGGGCCAACGTCCTGACTTTC. The chain uses TRBV6-2 or TRBV6-3 and TRBJ2-6; D call uncertain. With 2 bases removed from V and 2 bases from J, the gap between germline ends came to 10 bases. Germline loops: CDR1 MNHEY, CDR2 SVGEGT. This CDR3 comprises 16 residues.

This chain joins TRBV15 and TRBJ2-2; weak D call: TRBD1 (5 bases). The CDR3 extends over 15 amino acids. V dropped 8 bases and J dropped 5 bases, with 18 bases sitting between them. CDR1 and CDR2 (germline): LNHNV, YYDKDF (reference sequence). CDR3 protein: CATASWGAGTGELFF. The CDR3 DNA sequence: TGTGCCACCGCCAGTTGGGGTGCAGGGACCGGGGAGCTGTTTTTT.

This clonotype has at least ten counts. The rearrangement links TRBV11-2 to TRBJ2-1; 7 bases are shared with TRBD2. The V and J ends lost 5 bases and 2 bases, in that order; junction bases with no gene match: 9. The germline CDR1 and CDR2 sequences are SGHAT and FQNNGV. The CDR3 is made up of 16 amino acids. CDR3 nucleotide sequence: TGTGCCAGCAGCACGTTGGGGCGGGGGACCTACAATGAGCAGTTCTTC. Protein: CASSTLGRGTYNEQFF.

This clonotype occurred many times. The J gene is TRBJ2-7, the V gene TRBV6-1, with a weak D call TRBD1 (5 bases). This CDR3 is 15 amino acids long. Germline lookup yields CDR1 MNHNS and CDR2 SASEGT. V was trimmed by 5 bases and J by 0 bases, leaving 14 bases between them. CDR3 protein: CASSPGQGASYEQYF. The CDR3 bases are TGTGCCAGCAGTCCCGGACAAGGGGCCTCCTACGAGCAGTACTTC.

The V call is TRBV7-9, the J call TRBJ2-7, with D perhaps being TRBD1 or TRBD2 (6 bases each). The germline V gene has CDR1 SEHNR and CDR2 FQNEAQ (reference sequence). The CDR3 is 13 residues long. V lost 8 bases and J 3 bases, leaving 14 bases between the germline ends. This CDR3 reads CASEGGRGYEQYF. The DNA for the CDR3 is TGTGCCAGCGAAGGGGGGCGAGGCTACGAGCAGTACTTC.

This clonotype has a count of ten or more. This rearrangement joins TRBV3-1 to TRBJ1-2; possibly TRBD1 for D (5 bases). Looked up from germline, CDR1 is LGHDT and CDR2 is YNNKEL (reference sequence). CDR3 size: 16 residues. V was cut by 3 bases and J by 2 bases, with 16 bases left in between. The CDR3 sequence is CASSHGWGSTNYGYTF. DNA of the CDR3: TGTGCCAGCAGCCACGGTTGGGGCAGCACAAACTATGGCTACACCTTC. The entire variable domain, with the rest obtained from reference TRBV3-1 and TRBJ1-2, is as follows: DTAVSQTPKYLVTQMGNDKSIKCEQNLGHDTMYWYKQDSKKFLKIMFSYNNKELIINETVPNRFSPKSPDKAHLNLHINSLELGDSAVYFCASSHGWGSTNYGYTFGSGTRLTVV.

The sample holds many counts of this clonotype. V gene TRBV11-3 combines with J gene TRBJ1-1, with 8 positions matching TRBD1. Germline CDR1 reads SGHNT; CDR2 reads YENEEA. The CDR3 runs to 15 residues. Germline trimming cut 2 bases from V and 2 bases from J; bases unmatched to any gene: 4. The CDR3 loop is CASSLFQGANTEAFF. The CDR3 region has the DNA TGTGCCAGCAGCTTATTTCAGGGGGCCAACACTGAAGCTTTCTTT.

V usage is TRBV3-1 and J usage is TRBJ2-3, with TRBD2 as a possible D gene (5 bases). The CDR3 is 16 amino acids. Germline V gene lookup returns CDR1 LGHDT and CDR2 YNNKEL (reference sequence). Trimming stripped 0 bases from V and 1 base from J, with 11 bases between. CDR3 sequence (DNA): TGTGCCAGCAGCCAAGACCGGTGGGGAGGCACAGATACGCAGTATTTT. Translating gives CASSQDRWGGTDTQYF.

This clonotype was seen many times. The CDR3 here is CASRRGIQDRADGYTF. Here the CDR3 DNA reads TGTGCCAGCAGGAGAGGAATCCAAGACAGGGCGGATGGCTACACCTTC. The V call is TRBV7-9, the J call TRBJ1-2; TRBD1 matches 7 bases. The length of the CDR3 is 16 residues. Germline V gene data show CDR1 as SEHNR and CDR2 as FQNEAQ (reference sequence). Germline trimming cut 6 bases from V and 6 bases from J; bases unmatched to any gene: 16. Full variable domain (missing parts from reference TRBV7-9 and TRBJ1-2): DTGVSQNPRHKITKRGQNVTFRCDPISEHNRLYWYRQTLGQGPEFLTYFQNEAQLEKSRLLSDRFSAERPKGSFSTLEIQRTEQGDSAMYLCASRRGIQDRADGYTFGSGTRLTVV.

This clonotype was seen many times. The chain carries TRBV7-9 and TRBJ2-1; 10 bases match TRBD2. The V and J ends lost 4 bases and 6 bases, in that order; junction bases with no gene match: 12. CDR1 and CDR2 (germline): SEHNR, FQNEAQ (reference sequence). This CDR3 has 17 amino acids. The CDR3 nucleotides are TGTGCCAGCAGCTCCGTAGTAGCGGGAGGTGGGGGCAATGAGCAGTTCTTC. Protein sequence: CASSSVVAGGGGNEQFF. The entire variable domain, with the rest obtained from reference TRBV7-9 and TRBJ2-1, is as follows: DTGVSQNPRHKITKRGQNVTFRCDPISEHNRLYWYRQTLGQGPEFLTYFQNEAQLEKSRLLSDRFSAERPKGSFSTLEIQRTEQGDSAMYLCASSSVVAGGGGNEQFFGPGTRLTVL.

The table lists this clonotype with a few counts. V and J are TRBV12-3 or TRBV12-4 and TRBJ2-3; D not certain. The V and J ends lost 3 bases and 4 bases respectively, with 8 bases between them. CDR3 length: 13 residues. Here the CDR3 DNA reads TGTGCCAGCAGTTTTTCGAGCCCAGATACGCAGTATTTT. Its protein is CASSFSSPDTQYF.

The chain couples TRBV5-1 to TRBJ2-7; D may correspond to TRBD1 or TRBD2 (5 bases each). This CDR3 spans 15 amino acids. Per the germline V gene, CDR1 is SGHRS and CDR2 is YFSETQ. V lost 0 bases and J 3 bases, leaving 13 bases between the germline ends. CDR3 coding DNA: TGCGCCAGCAGCTTGGGGAGAGGGGCGGGCTACGAGCAGTACTTC. It is translated as CASSLGRGAGYEQYF.

This clonotype appeared many times. V and J are TRBV6-2 or TRBV6-3 and TRBJ2-1; 7 bases are a match to TRBD1. The V gene end was trimmed by 4 bases and the J gene end by 0 bases; junction bases not matched to a gene: 6. The germline V gene encodes CDR1 MNHEY and CDR2 SVGEGT. This CDR3 is built from 16 residues. CDR3 loop: CASSFRGQSSYNEQFF. The CDR3 DNA sequence: TGTGCCAGCAGTTTTAGGGGACAGAGCTCCTACAATGAGCAGTTCTTC.

In this sample, this clonotype turned up a few times. V gene TRBV30 combines with J gene TRBJ1-5; D not resolved. Looked up from germline, CDR1 is GTSNPN and CDR2 is SVGIG (reference sequence). This CDR3 is built from 13 residues. V was trimmed by 2 bases and J by 0 bases, leaving 5 bases between them. In nucleotides, the CDR3 is TGTGCCTGGAGTCGGCATAGCAATCAGCCCCAGCATTTT. It specifies CAWSRHSNQPQHF. The variable domain in full, completed from reference TRBV30 and TRBJ1-5, reads SQTIHQWPATLVQPVGSPLSLECTVEGTSNPNLYWYRQAAGRGLQLLFYSVGIGQISSEVPQNLSASRPQDRQFILSSKKLLLSDSGFYLCAWSRHSNQPQHFGDGTRLSIL.

This clonotype was seen repeatedly, ten times or more. The V call is TRBV14, the J call TRBJ2-1; 9 nucleotides align to TRBD1. This CDR3 comprises 16 residues. CDR1 is SGHDN and CDR2 is FVKESK in the germline V gene. Trimming at V came to 4 bases and at J to 6 bases, leaving 10 bases not matched to a gene. This chain's CDR3 is CASSPLPGQGVNEQFF. CDR3 coding DNA: TGTGCCAGCAGCCCGCTTCCGGGACAGGGTGTCAATGAGCAGTTCTTC.

This clonotype has at least ten counts. V gene TRBV14 combines with J gene TRBJ2-1; 10 bases line up with TRBD2. V shed 4 bases and J 8 bases; nucleotides not matched to a gene: 8. The CDR3 runs to 15 residues. Germline V gives CDR1 SGHDN, CDR2 FVKESK. The CDR3 region is CASSLASGSTDEQFF. Written as DNA, the CDR3 is TGTGCCAGCAGCCTAGCTAGCGGGAGTACGGATGAGCAGTTCTTC. The variable domain in full, with the rest retrieved from reference TRBV14 and TRBJ2-1, is EAGVTQFPSHSVIEKGQTVTLRCDPISGHDNLYWYRRVMGKEIKFLLHFVKESKQDESGMPNNRFLAERTGGTYSTLKVQPAELEDSGVYFCASSLASGSTDEQFFGPGTRLTVL.

A few counts support this clonotype. The chain couples TRBV7-9 to TRBJ2-5; D uncertain. This CDR3 contains 14 residues. Germline assignment: CDR1 SEHNR and CDR2 FQNEAQ (reference sequence). Trimming removed 5 bases from V and 1 base from J, with 11 bases in between. CDR3: CASSPDRSQETQYF. In DNA, the CDR3 is TGTGCCAGCAGCCCGGACCGGTCCCAAGAGACCCAGTACTTC.

This clonotype has at least ten counts. The chain recombines TRBV28 with TRBJ2-1; TRBD2 aligns across 11 bases. Germline trimming cut 6 bases from V and 7 bases from J; bases unmatched to any gene: 11. The V gene's germline CDR1 is MDHEN and CDR2 SYDVKM. CDR3 size: 16 residues. The CDR3 protein is CASSLAGGLRSNEQFF. The CDR3 DNA sequence: TGTGCCAGCAGCTTAGCGGGAGGGCTTCGGTCAAATGAGCAGTTCTTC.

The CDR3 protein is CASSFTSERDTGELFF. DNA for the CDR3: TGTGCCAGCAGTTTTACTAGCGAAAGAGACACCGGGGAGCTGTTTTTT. The chain is built from TRBV6-5 and TRBJ2-2, with 7 bases matching TRBD2. The CDR3 loop spans 16 amino acids. Trimming removed 4 bases from V and 3 bases from J; junction bases left unmatched: 8. In germline, CDR1 is MNHEY, CDR2 SVGAGI.

This clonotype was recorded many times. V is TRBV11-3 and J is TRBJ1-6; D is undetermined. Trimming stripped 1 base from V and 2 bases from J, with 3 bases between. Looked up from germline, CDR1 is SGHNT and CDR2 is YENEEA. This CDR3 spans 14 amino acids. CDR3 nucleotides: TGTGCCAGCAGCTTAGTAGCCTATAATTCACCCCTCCACTTT. Amino acid sequence: CASSLVAYNSPLHF.

Worth noting for this clonotype: With a much larger clone just one base away, this may be a read error. The rearrangement joins TRBV7-8 to TRBJ1-4; 7 positions agree with TRBD1. J lost 4 bases, V lost 8 bases, and 10 bases had no gene match. This CDR3 has 15 residues. CDR1 and CDR2 (germline): SGHVS, FQNEAQ. DNA for the CDR3: TGTGCCAGCCGCCCGGGGACAGCCGTTAATGAAAAACTGTTTTTT. Protein product: CASRPGTAVNEKLFF. Full variable domain (rest looked up from reference TRBV7-8 and TRBJ1-4): GAGVSQSPRYKVAKRGQDVALRCDPISGHVSLFWYQQALGQGPEFLTYFQNEAQLDKSGLPSDRFFAERPEGSVSTLKIQRTQQEDSAVYLCASRPGTAVNEKLFFGSGTQLSVL.

This clonotype was counted ten times or more. The rearrangement links TRBV12-3 or TRBV12-4 to TRBJ2-5; TRBD1 aligns across 8 bases. The junction had 6 bases not matched to a gene; V was cut back by 4 bases and J by 5 bases. The CDR3 extends over 14 amino acids. The CDR3 DNA is TGTGCCAGCAGTTCGACAGGGGAAGGCGAGACCCAGTACTTC. This codes for CASSSTGEGETQYF.

The V call is TRBV7-9, the J call TRBJ2-2; D may be TRBD2 (6 bases). The ends were cut back, 4 bases at V and 5 bases at J, with 14 bases in the middle. Germline lookup yields CDR1 SEHNR and CDR2 FQNEAQ (reference sequence). The CDR3 sequence is 15 residues long. The CDR3 region is CASSSPSERTGELFF. The CDR3 DNA sequence: TGTGCCAGCAGCTCCCCTAGCGAGAGGACCGGGGAGCTGTTTTTT.

V and J are TRBV20-1 and TRBJ2-7, with D perhaps TRBD2 (6 bases). With 3 bases removed from V and 4 bases from J, the gap between germline ends came to 19 bases. Germline CDR1 DFQATT, CDR2 SNEGSKA (reference sequence). This CDR3 has 15 amino acids. The CDR3 is CSASILGGKVYEQYF. CDR3 DNA sequence: TGCAGTGCTAGTATCTTGGGGGGTAAGGTTTACGAGCAGTACTTC.

This clonotype was observed at least ten times. The chain employs TRBV20-1 and TRBJ1-1; TRBD1 matches at 9 bases. This CDR3 contains 13 residues. Germline lookup yields CDR1 DFQATT and CDR2 SNEGSKA (reference sequence). Trimming at V came to 5 bases and at J to 13 bases, leaving 14 bases not matched to a gene. The CDR3 DNA sequence: TGCAGTGCTCAGATACAGGGGGCGCGTTCTATTTTCTTT. The encoded protein is CSAQIQGARSIFF.

This clonotype occurred many times. J is TRBJ1-2 and V is TRBV2; 7 bases match TRBD1. The ends lost 8 bases at V and 3 bases at J; junction bases unmatched: 9. Per the germline V gene, CDR1 is SNHLY and CDR2 is FYNNEI. The CDR3 has 14 residues. CDR3 amino acids: CASFPGQIDYGYTF. Here the CDR3 DNA reads TGTGCCAGCTTTCCGGGACAGATAGACTATGGCTACACCTTC.